This T cell receptor beta chain was captured in a study of T cell repertoires in cytomegalovirus infection. Study overall: Use of recently identified HLA-C-restricted and well-studied HLA-B-restricted CMV epitopes was part of the study.

There are many counts of this clonotype. Its antigen is not identified. TCRdb redid the calling of the reads with MiXCR, one entry per CDR3 protein. The sample carries 900,000 to 950,000 distinct CDR3 sequences, 31% recorded once. Regarding the study as a whole: The ex vivo response was dominated by HLA-C-restricted CMV-specific TCR beta clonotypes. Carriers of CMV plus the relevant HLA were identified by cumulative public TCR beta family frequency.

The V and J ends lost 4 bases and 6 bases, in that order; junction bases with no gene match: 12. This CDR3 is built from 15 residues. Germline values: CDR1 SEHNR, CDR2 FQNEAQ (reference sequence). The source material was cultured CD8+ T cells from PBMCs, sampled from culture after CMV antigen stimulation. This chain joins TRBV7-9 and TRBJ2-7; 7 positions match TRBD1. This receptor was identified in a human donor in good health (CMV status not recorded). Some clones in this sample may be carry-over from other donors' samples. The CDR3 coding sequence is TGTGCCAGCAGCTCCCCTTGGGACAGCCTGAGCGAGCAGTACTTC. Translated, it gives CASSSPWDSLSEQYF.